These T cell receptor beta chains were read from a single sample in a study of T cells in tumors after PD-1 blockade. Generated by immunoSEQ multiplex PCR, the TCRdb table keeps only in-frame clones and is missing some. Here the sample spans tens of thousands of clones, approximately 79% being singletons. Material: PBMCs, obtained before anti-PD-1 therapy. Receptors originate from a human donor with advanced basal cell or squamous cell carcinoma (not recorded which). CDR3s include the opening cysteine and the closing phenylalanine or tryptophan. Fields, in order: clone size, D gene, J gene, V gene, CDR3 DNA, CDR3 protein. D genes are given only for firm matches. For some rows the clone size is stated as once, few or many, or as a class when expanded; others skip it.

>-|-|TRBJ1-1|TRBV7-9
TGTGCCAGCAGTCAAAATACAGGGCGACCTGAAGCTTTCTTT
CASSQNTGRPEAFF
>-|TRBD1|TRBJ2-7|TRBV11-3
TGTGCCAGCAGCGTGGGGACAGGCTCCTACGAGCAGTACTTC
CASSVGTGSYEQYF
>-|TRBD2|TRBJ2-3|TRBV29-1
TGCAGCGTCATAGCGGGCGGTATCACAGATACGCAGTATTTT
CSVIAGGITDTQYF
>-|TRBD1|TRBJ1-2|TRBV28
TGTGCCAGCAGTTTCGGGACAGGGGGCCACTATGGCTACACCTTC
CASSFGTGGHYGYTF
>-|-|TRBJ2-7|TRBV4-1
TGCGCCAGCAGCCCCCCAGGGTCAAACAGGTACGAGCAGTACTTC
CASSPPGSNRYEQYF
>once|TRBD2|TRBJ2-1|TRBV6-5
TGTGCCAGCAGGGACGGAGGTCGGGGGGATGAGCAGTTCTTC
CASRDGGRGDEQFF
>-|-|TRBJ1-5|TRBV6-5
TGTGCCAGCACATCTAGCAATCAGCCCCAGCATTTT
CASTSSNQPQHF
>once|TRBD1|TRBJ2-1|TRBV7-9
TGTGCCAGCAGCTCGACAGGGGGAGCGGGAGAGCAGTTCTTC
CASSSTGGAGEQFF
>-|-|TRBJ2-5|TRBV5-1
TGCGCCAGCAGCTTCAGTGGCCCAACAGGGGAGACCCAGTACTTC
CASSFSGPTGETQYF
>-|TRBD1|TRBJ1-1|TRBV5-1
TGCGCCAGCAGCTTTCAGGGGGACACTGAAGCTTTCTTT
CASSFQGDTEAFF
>-|TRBD2|TRBJ2-7|TRBV5-1
TGCGCCAGCAGCTTGACGGGAGGGGGCTCCTACGAGCAGTACTTC
CASSLTGGGSYEQYF
>-|-|TRBJ1-6|TRBV10-3
TGTGCCATCAGTTCGGACATCCCCCTAAGGACCCTCCACTTT
CAISSDIPLRTLHF
>-|-|TRBJ2-7|TRBV18
TGTGCCAGCTCCCCCCCGGACAGCTACTACGAGCAGTACTTC
CASSPPDSYYEQYF
>-|TRBD2|TRBJ2-3|TRBV6-5
TGTGCCAGCAGCTATTCCGGGACTAGGGGAGATACGCAGTATTTT
CASSYSGTRGDTQYF
>-|TRBD1|TRBJ1-2|TRBV5-1
TGCGCCAGCAGCCAGGACAGGGCACAAGATGGCTACACCTTC
CASSQDRAQDGYTF
>-|TRBD2|TRBJ2-1|TRBV3-1/TRBV3-2
TGTGCCAGCAGCGGGACTAGCGGGCCCTTGGAGCAGTTCTTC
CASSGTSGPLEQFF
>once|-|TRBJ1-6|TRBV7-2
TGTGCCAGCACCCGGGGGGGGGAGCTTTCACCCCTCCACTTT
CASTRGGELSPLHF
>-|-|TRBJ2-5|TRBV3-1/TRBV3-2
TGTGCCAGCAGCCAATTTGGGCTCGCCAGGGCCCAGTACTTC
CASSQFGLARAQYF
>-|TRBD2|TRBJ2-2|TRBV7-8
TGTGCCAGCAGCTTAGTTGGTAGCGGGGGGGCTGTCGGGGAGCTGTTTTTT
CASSLVGSGGAVGELFF
>-|-|TRBJ2-1|TRBV19
TGTGCCAGTAGTATAGACTACGGGGAGATCCAAGGAGAGCAGTTCTTC
CASSIDYGEIQGEQFF
>few|-|TRBJ1-1|TRBV5-1
TGCGCCAGCAGCTTGGCCAAGGGCGGCACTGAAGCTTTCTTT
CASSLAKGGTEAFF
>-|-|TRBJ1-4|TRBV27
TGTGCCAGCAGTTTCGCGGAAAAACTGTTTTTT
CASSFAEKLFF
>-|-|TRBJ2-1|TRBV7-8
TGTGCCAGCAGCTTAATGGAGGCGGGCAATGAGCAGTTCTTC
CASSLMEAGNEQFF
>-|-|TRBJ1-4|TRBV7-9
TGTGCCAGCAGCCCCTCCGCATCAACTAATGAAAAACTGTTTTTT
CASSPSASTNEKLFF
>-|-|TRBJ2-7|TRBV25-1
TGTGCCAGCACCCCGCAGGGGAGTCCCTACGAGCAGTACTTC
CASTPQGSPYEQYF
>few|TRBD2|TRBJ2-7|TRBV5-1
TGCGCCAGCAGCTTTCTAGCGGGAGGCGAGCAGTACTTC
CASSFLAGGEQYF
>once|TRBD1|TRBJ1-2|TRBV6-5
TGTGCCAGCAGAGGAGACAGGGGTAATGGCTACACCTTC
CASRGDRGNGYTF
>-|-|TRBJ1-1|TRBV6-6
TGTGCCAGCAGTTACAGGATGAACACTGAAGCTTTCTTT
CASSYRMNTEAFF
>-|-|TRBJ1-1|TRBV6-6
TGTGCCAGCAGTCCCTGGGGCACGAAAAACACTGAAGCTTTCTTT
CASSPWGTKNTEAFF
>-|-|TRBJ1-1|TRBV6-2/TRBV6-3
TGTGCCAGCAGTCGGACGGAGAACACTGAAGCTTTCTTT
CASSRTENTEAFF
>-|TRBD1|TRBJ2-1|TRBV24-1
TGTGCCACCAGTGATCCCCGGGACAGGGGGGGCAATGAGCAGTTCTTC
CATSDPRDRGGNEQFF
>-|-|TRBJ2-1|TRBV5-4
TGTGCCAGCAGTTTCGGAGCTGAGCAGTTCTTC
CASSFGAEQFF
>-|-|TRBJ2-5|TRBV5-6
TGTGCCAGCAGCTTGGCTGGGGACCGCCTAGGGTACTTC
CASSLAGDRLGYF
>-|TRBD1|TRBJ1-1|TRBV10-3
TGTGCCATCAGCACAGGGGGCAACATGAACACTGAAGCTTTCTTT
CAISTGGNMNTEAFF
>-|TRBD2|TRBJ2-5|TRBV4-1
TGCGCCAGCAGCCAAGATAAATGGCGGGGGGCCCGCCAAGAGACCCAGTACTTC
CASSQDKWRGARQETQYF
>-|-|TRBJ2-3|TRBV4-2
TGTGCCAGCAGCCAAGTATCAGGCACAGATACGCAGTATTTT
CASSQVSGTDTQYF